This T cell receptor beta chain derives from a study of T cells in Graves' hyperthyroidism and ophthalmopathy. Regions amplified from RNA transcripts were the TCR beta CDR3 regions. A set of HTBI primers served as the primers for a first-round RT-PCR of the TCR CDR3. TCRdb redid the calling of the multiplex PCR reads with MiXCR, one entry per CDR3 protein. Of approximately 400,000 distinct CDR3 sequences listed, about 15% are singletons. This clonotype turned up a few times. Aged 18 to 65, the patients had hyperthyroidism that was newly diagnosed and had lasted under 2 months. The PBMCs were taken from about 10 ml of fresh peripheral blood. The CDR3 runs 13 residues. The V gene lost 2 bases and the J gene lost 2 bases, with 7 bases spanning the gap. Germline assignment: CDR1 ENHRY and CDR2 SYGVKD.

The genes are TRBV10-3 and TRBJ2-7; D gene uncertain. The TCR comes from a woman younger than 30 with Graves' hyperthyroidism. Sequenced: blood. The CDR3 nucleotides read TGTGCCATCAGTGAGACCCCTGCCTACGAGCAGTACTTC. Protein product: CAISETPAYEQYF.